A single sample is the source of the 29 T cell receptor beta chains below, sequenced in a study of cytomegalovirus exposure and HLA in healthy donors. The PCR contained 60 Vbeta and 13 Jbeta primers. The repertoire was sequenced with immunoSEQ multiplex PCR; TCRdb's copy has only in-frame clones and lacks some. The data hold approximately 100,000 clones, with around 10% observed a single time. The sequencing input was PBMCs. Receptor source: a middle-aged man in good health and CMV-seropositive.

This clone was counted many times. This chain uses TRBV11-1 with TRBJ1-1; 8 nucleotides agree with TRBD1. CDR3 size: 14 residues. Germline lookup yields CDR1 SGHAT and CDR2 FQDESV (reference sequence). V shed 5 bases, J shed 4 bases, and the junction held 6 bases outside the gene matches. CDR3 sequence reads: CASSPRTGGTEAFF. The CDR3 DNA reads TGTGCCAGCAGCCCCCGTACAGGGGGCACTGAAGCTTTCTTT.

CDR3 nucleotides: TGCGCCAGCAGCTTGGAGGTGGACCTTCCTTGGGCTAGCGGGAGGACGAGGGATGAGCAGTTCTTC. Residues: CASSLEVDLPWASGRTRDEQFF. The chain recombines TRBV5-1 with TRBJ2-1; 11 bases align to TRBD2. CDR3 length: 22 residues. CDR1 is SGHRS and CDR2 is YFSETQ in the germline V gene. With V trimmed by 0 bases and J by 8 bases, 25 bases remained unmatched. Full variable domain (outside the CDR3, taken from reference TRBV5-1 and TRBJ2-1): KAGVTQTPRYLIKTRGQQVTLSCSPISGHRSVSWYQQTPGQGLQFLFEYFSETQRNKGNFPGRFSGRQFSNSRSEMNVSTLELGDSALYLCASSLEVDLPWASGRTRDEQFFGPGTRLTVL.

This clone was counted a few times. This rearrangement joins TRBV30 to TRBJ1-4; no reliable D call. Germline loops: CDR1 GTSNPN, CDR2 SVGIG (reference sequence). CDR3 size: 15 residues. V gave up 1 base and J gave up 0 bases, with 9 bases separating them. CDR3 coding DNA: TGTGCCTGGAGTGCGCGGGATGCAACTAATGAAAAACTGTTTTTT. It yields the protein CAWSARDATNEKLFF. Supplemented by reference TRBV30 and TRBJ1-4, the full variable domain reads SQTIHQWPATLVQPVGSPLSLECTVEGTSNPNLYWYRQAAGRGLQLLFYSVGIGQISSEVPQNLSASRPQDRQFILSSKKLLLSDSGFYLCAWSARDATNEKLFFGSGTQLSVL.

The genes are TRBV30 and TRBJ2-2, with D possibly matching TRBD2 (6 bases). This CDR3 is built from 15 residues. Between the trimmed V and J ends, which lost 5 bases and 3 bases, there was a span of 16 bases. Germline CDR1 reads GTSNPN; CDR2 reads SVGIG (reference sequence). CDR3 nucleotides: TGTGCCTGGTATCGGACTAACTATTACACCGGGGAGCTGTTTTTT. It is translated as CAWYRTNYYTGELFF.

The chain joins TRBV29-1 to TRBJ2-1, with 11 bases that match TRBD2. This CDR3 contains 15 residues. Trimming took 3 bases from V and 4 from J; bases not matched to a gene: 5. Germline V gives CDR1 SQVTM, CDR2 ANQGSEA. The CDR3 nucleotides read TGCAGCGTTGATACCGGGACTAGCGGATACAATGAGCAGTTCTTC. Residues: CSVDTGTSGYNEQFF.

This rearrangement joins TRBV14 to TRBJ2-7; 7 bases line up with TRBD2. Germline V gives CDR1 SGHDN, CDR2 FVKESK. After removal of 0 bases from V and 7 bases from J, the junction contained 6 bases not matched to a gene. The CDR3 extends over 14 amino acids. The CDR3 DNA is TGTGCCAGCAGCCAAGATCCGGCTAGCGGTGAGCAGTACTTC. This sequence encodes CASSQDPASGEQYF.

The CDR3 coding sequence is TGTGCCAGCAGTGATGGCCTCGGGATGGTAAGGGAAAAACTGTTTTTT. Amino acids: CASSDGLGMVREKLFF. The chain is built from TRBV28 and TRBJ1-4, with D unclear. Between the trimmed V and J ends, which lost 5 bases and 8 bases, there was a span of 21 bases. The CDR3 consists of 16 residues. The germline gives CDR1 MDHEN, CDR2 SYDVKM.

This chain joins TRBV2 and TRBJ2-4; TRBD1 aligns across 7 bases. Germline loops: CDR1 SNHLY, CDR2 FYNNEI. The CDR3 runs to 14 residues. V trimming: 6 bases; J trimming: 3 bases; junction bases outside the gene matches: 5. The CDR3: CASSDRVGKNIQYF. In nucleotides, the CDR3 is TGTGCCAGCAGCGACAGGGTTGGCAAAAACATTCAGTACTTC.

V and J are TRBV10-3 and TRBJ2-2; 9 bases fit TRBD2. After removal of 7 bases from V and 1 base from J, the junction contained 7 bases not matched to a gene. This CDR3 spans 16 amino acids. Germline loops: CDR1 ENHRY, CDR2 SYGVKD. The CDR3 sequence is CAITPGLAQNTGELFF. CDR3 sequence (DNA): TGTGCCATCACCCCCGGACTAGCGCAGAACACCGGGGAGCTGTTTTTT.

CDR3 loop: CASSLGRQDLAKNIQYF. CDR3 nucleotides: TGTGCCAGCAGTTTAGGGAGACAGGACCTAGCCAAAAACATTCAGTACTTC. The chain has TRBV27 and TRBJ2-4, with a possible D match to TRBD1 (6 bases). Germline V gives CDR1 MNHEY, CDR2 SMNVEV (reference sequence). The CDR3 spans 17 residues. V was shortened by 2 bases and J by 0 bases, with 14 bases between the two germline ends.

There are a few counts of this clone. The chain recombines TRBV30 with TRBJ2-7; 14 nucleotides line up with TRBD2. V dropped 5 bases and J dropped 7; count of bases not matched to a gene: 4. The CDR3 totals 13 residues. Germline lookup yields CDR1 GTSNPN and CDR2 SVGIG (reference sequence). CDR3 sequence: CAWGLAGGSEQYF. For the CDR3, the DNA is TGTGCCTGGGGACTAGCGGGAGGCTCTGAGCAGTACTTC. Full variable domain (missing parts from reference TRBV30 and TRBJ2-7): SQTIHQWPATLVQPVGSPLSLECTVEGTSNPNLYWYRQAAGRGLQLLFYSVGIGQISSEVPQNLSASRPQDRQFILSSKKLLLSDSGFYLCAWGLAGGSEQYFGPGTRLTVT.

This clone was counted only a few times. The J gene is TRBJ1-2, the V gene TRBV7-8, with 12 bases lining up with TRBD1. The CDR3 is 16 amino acids. V gave up 5 bases and J gave up 2 bases; unmatched junction bases: 6. CDR1 and CDR2 (germline): SGHVS, FQNEAQ. The CDR3 DNA reads as TGTGCCAGCAGCCCTCCGGGACAGGGGGCAAACTATGGCTACACCTTC. Residues: CASSPPGQGANYGYTF.

The rearrangement links TRBV5-6 to TRBJ2-7; 9 nucleotides match TRBD2. CDR1 SGHDT and CDR2 YYEEEE come from the germline V gene. This CDR3 contains 14 residues. Trimming took 4 bases from V and 6 from J; bases not matched to a gene: 8. The CDR3 nucleotides read TGTGCCAGCAGCCTCGTGTTAGCGGGAGCCGAGCAGTACTTC. This gives the protein CASSLVLAGAEQYF.

The chain combines TRBV11-3 with TRBJ2-4, with TRBD2 matching 8 bases. From germline, CDR1 is SGHNT and CDR2 YENEEA. The length of the CDR3 is 17 residues. The trim removed 5 bases at V and 4 bases at J, leaving 13 bases unmatched. Written as DNA, the CDR3 is TGTGCCAGCAGCCCGGGGGGGCTTAGCGGGCTAAAAAACATTCAGTACTTC. Translated, it gives CASSPGGLSGLKNIQYF.

This chain uses TRBV19 with TRBJ1-5, with unresolved D. The CDR3 length is 15 residues. Germline V CDR1 and CDR2: LNHDA, SQIVND (reference sequence). V shed 5 bases and J shed 0 bases, with 11 bases lying between them. CDR3 sequence: CASSLQPYSNQPQHF. Written as DNA, the CDR3 is TGTGCCAGTAGTTTACAGCCATATAGCAATCAGCCCCAGCATTTT.

The chain recombines TRBV25-1 with TRBJ1-5; 10 positions agree with TRBD1. The CDR3 loop spans 13 amino acids. Unmatched junction bases numbered 1, after V lost 9 bases and J lost 2 bases. Per the germline V gene, CDR1 is MGHDK and CDR2 is SYGVNS. This chain's CDR3 is CASGTGGNQPQHF. The CDR3 DNA follows: TGTGCCAGTGGGACAGGGGGCAATCAGCCCCAGCATTTT.

This clone was seen only a few times. The V and J genes are TRBV11-3 and TRBJ2-5, with TRBD1 identical over 8 bases. The CDR3 loop spans 14 amino acids. J lost 6 bases, V lost 5 bases, and 8 bases had no gene match. Germline V gene sequence: CDR1 SGHNT, CDR2 YENEEA. CDR3 in DNA: TGTGCCAGCAGCCCCTGGACAGGGTTACAGACCCAGTACTTC. Translation gives CASSPWTGLQTQYF. Combining the CDR3 with reference TRBV11-3 and TRBJ2-5 gives the whole variable domain EAGVVQSPRYKIIEKKQPVAFWCNPISGHNTLYWYLQNLGQGPELLIRYENEEAVDDSQLPKDRFSAERLKGVDSTLKIQPAELGDSAVYLCASSPWTGLQTQYFGPGTRLLVL.

The rearrangement links TRBV4-1 to TRBJ1-1; D is perhaps TRBD1 (6 bases). V was trimmed by 4 bases and J by 0 bases, leaving 12 bases between them. CDR3 length: 15 amino acids. The V gene's germline CDR1 is MGHRA and CDR2 YSYEKL. The CDR3 spells CASSPMDRLNTEAFF. The DNA for the CDR3 is TGCGCCAGCAGCCCAATGGACAGACTGAACACTGAAGCTTTCTTT.

The chain employs TRBV29-1 and TRBJ2-5; 7 bases line up with TRBD1. The DNA end lines up better with TRBJ2-7; the J call may be wrong. Germline V gene sequence: CDR1 SQVTM, CDR2 ANQGSEA. This CDR3 region has 13 residues. The DNA for the CDR3 is TGCAGCGTTGAAACAGGGGAATCCTACGAGCAGTACTTC. This encodes CSVETGESYEQYF.

This rearrangement joins TRBV7-9 to TRBJ2-1, with D unresolved. The germline V gene encodes CDR1 SEHNR and CDR2 FQNEAQ (reference sequence). There are 16 residues in the CDR3. V lost 1 base and J 2 bases, leaving 12 bases between the germline ends. CDR3 nucleotide sequence: TGTGCCAGCAGCTTAGAGCTACTAAGCACCTACAATGAGCAGTTCTTC. This translates into CASSLELLSTYNEQFF.

The V call is TRBV27, the J call TRBJ2-7; perhaps TRBD1 as D (6 bases). In germline, CDR1 is MNHEY, CDR2 SMNVEV (reference sequence). V lost 8 bases, J lost 6 bases, and 11 bases lay in between. The CDR3 contains 11 residues. CDR3 coding DNA: TGTGCCAGCGCTACAGGGAGCGAGCAGTACTTC. It codes for CASATGSEQYF.

The table lists this clone with a few counts. V and J are TRBV19 and TRBJ1-1; D may be TRBD1 (6 bases). The V gene's germline CDR1 is LNHDA and CDR2 SQIVND (reference sequence). Trimming pared 1 base from V and 4 bases from J, leaving 10 bases between. The CDR3 consists of 14 residues. For the CDR3, the DNA is TGTGCCAGTAGTATAGTAAAAGGGGGCACTGAAGCTTTCTTT. As protein: CASSIVKGGTEAFF.

The chain is built from TRBV9 and TRBJ1-2; no definite D call. CDR3 length: 13 residues. V lost 0 bases to trimming and J lost 7 bases, with 10 bases between them. CDR1 and CDR2 (germline): SGDLS, YYNGEE. The CDR3 protein is CASSVVAGLGYTF. The CDR3 DNA is TGTGCCAGCAGCGTAGTGGCAGGACTTGGCTACACCTTC.

This chain joins TRBV28 and TRBJ2-3; TRBD1 is a possible D gene (6 bases). The ends were cut back, 3 bases at V and 4 bases at J, with 11 bases in the middle. CDR3 length: 14 residues. CDR1 MDHEN and CDR2 SYDVKM come from the germline V gene. This CDR3 is CASSFQGSPDTQYF. As DNA, the CDR3 is TGTGCCAGCAGTTTCCAGGGGAGTCCAGATACGCAGTATTTT.

This clone was seen ten or more times. The sample has other DNA sequences that encode this CDR3 too. The CDR3 spells CASSARDTQYF. As DNA, the CDR3 is TGTGCCAGCAGTGCGAGAGATACGCAGTATTTT. V usage is TRBV6-6 and J usage is TRBJ2-3; D gene unclear. V lost 5 bases and J lost 5, with 5 bases in between. There are 11 residues in the CDR3. Per germline, CDR1 MNHNY and CDR2 SVGAGI (reference sequence).

This chain connects TRBV21-1 to TRBJ2-2; the table's TRBD1 call for D was not verified on the DNA. TRBV21-1 is listed as a pseudogene. There are 16 residues in the CDR3. The CDR3 DNA sequence: TGTGCCAGCAGCGTGGAGGTAAGGACAGACACCGGGGAGCTGTTTTTT. Translated, it gives CASSVEVRTDTGELFF.

The rearrangement links TRBV11-2 to TRBJ2-7; 7 bases line up with TRBD2. The CDR3 is 15 residues long. V was pared by 1 base and J by 0 bases, with 3 bases of the junction left unmatched. Germline V gene data show CDR1 as SGHAT and CDR2 as FQNNGV. CDR3 protein: CASSLGTRVSYEQYF. CDR3 bases: TGTGCCAGCAGCTTAGGGACTAGGGTCTCCTACGAGCAGTACTTC.

This clone occurred once. V is TRBV28 and J is TRBJ2-7, with TRBD1 as a possible D gene (6 bases). This CDR3 contains 14 residues. Between the trimmed V and J ends, which lost 5 bases and 2 bases, there was a span of 13 bases. Germline assignment: CDR1 MDHEN and CDR2 SYDVKM. CDR3: CASSPGQPPYEQYF. CDR3 in DNA: TGTGCCAGCAGTCCCGGACAGCCTCCCTACGAGCAGTACTTC.

The chain links TRBV28 to TRBJ2-3; 10 bases map to TRBD2. V shed 8 bases, J shed 0 bases, and the junction held 2 bases outside the gene matches. The CDR3 is made up of 14 amino acids. Germline CDR1 and CDR2: MDHEN and SYDVKM. DNA for the CDR3: TGTGCCAGCCAGACTAGCGGGAGCACAGATACGCAGTATTTT. Encoded protein: CASQTSGSTDTQYF.